The clone carrying this T cell receptor beta chain occurred once. This sample was taken from a study of blood T cell repertoires in COVID-19. Study overall: T cells, B-cell-depleted T cells, or PBMCs supplied cDNA or gDNA.

The CDR3 totals 16 residues. Unmatched junction bases numbered 9, after V lost 1 base and J lost 3 bases. Germline-derived CDR1 and CDR2 are MNHEY and SVGAGI. Measured with immunoSEQ multiplex PCR; TCRdb has only the in-frame clones, and not every one. The data contain about 69,000 clones, more than 80% of them singletons. The V call is TRBV6-5, the J call TRBJ2-7, with 7 bases identical to TRBD2. Sample: peripheral blood. The clonotype comes from a man in his forties or fifties with COVID-19, enrolled during active disease. CDR3 sequence reads: CASSYWGGSLHYEQYF. Written as DNA, the CDR3 is TGTGCCAGCAGTTACTGGGGGGGATCGCTACACTACGAGCAGTACTTC.